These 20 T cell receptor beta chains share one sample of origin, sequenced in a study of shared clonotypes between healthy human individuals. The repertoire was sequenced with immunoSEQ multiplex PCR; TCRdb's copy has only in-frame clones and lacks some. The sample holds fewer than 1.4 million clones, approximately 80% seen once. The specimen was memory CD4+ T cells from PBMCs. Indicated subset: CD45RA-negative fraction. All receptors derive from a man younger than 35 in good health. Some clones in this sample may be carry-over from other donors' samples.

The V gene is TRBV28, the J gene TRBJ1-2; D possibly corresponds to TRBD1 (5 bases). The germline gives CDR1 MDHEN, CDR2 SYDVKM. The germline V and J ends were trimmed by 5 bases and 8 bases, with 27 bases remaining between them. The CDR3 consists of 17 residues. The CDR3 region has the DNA TGTGCCAGCAGTACCCAATCCCGTTGGGGGTCGGTGACGGGCTACACCTTC. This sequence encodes CASSTQSRWGSVTGYTF.

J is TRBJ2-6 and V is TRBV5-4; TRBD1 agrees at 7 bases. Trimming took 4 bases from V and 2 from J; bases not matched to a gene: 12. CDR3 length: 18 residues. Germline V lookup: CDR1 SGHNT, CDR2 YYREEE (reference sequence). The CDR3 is CASSVRPGGVAGANVLTF. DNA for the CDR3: TGTGCCAGCAGCGTCCGGCCAGGGGGAGTGGCTGGGGCCAACGTCCTGACTTTC.

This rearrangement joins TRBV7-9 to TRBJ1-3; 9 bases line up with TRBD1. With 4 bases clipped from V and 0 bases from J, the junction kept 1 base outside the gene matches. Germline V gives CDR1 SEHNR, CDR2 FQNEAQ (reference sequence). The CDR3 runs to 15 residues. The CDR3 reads CASSSTGGSGNTIYF. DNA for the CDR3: TGTGCCAGCAGCTCGACAGGGGGCTCTGGAAACACCATATATTTT. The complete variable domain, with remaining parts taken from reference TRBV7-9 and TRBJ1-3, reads DTGVSQNPRHKITKRGQNVTFRCDPISEHNRLYWYRQTLGQGPEFLTYFQNEAQLEKSRLLSDRFSAERPKGSFSTLEIQRTEQGDSAMYLCASSSTGGSGNTIYFGEGSWLTVV.

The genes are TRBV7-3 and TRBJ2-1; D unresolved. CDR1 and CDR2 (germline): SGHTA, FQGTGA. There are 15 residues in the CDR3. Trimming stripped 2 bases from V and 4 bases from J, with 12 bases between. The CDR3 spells CASSLGPADYNEQFF. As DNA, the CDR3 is TGTGCCAGCAGCTTAGGCCCCGCCGATTACAATGAGCAGTTCTTC.

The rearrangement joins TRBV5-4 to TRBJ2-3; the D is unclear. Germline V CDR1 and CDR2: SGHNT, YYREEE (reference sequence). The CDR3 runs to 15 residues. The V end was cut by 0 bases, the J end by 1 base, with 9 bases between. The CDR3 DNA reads TGTGCCAGCAGCTTGGGTGGCAGCGGCACAGATACGCAGTATTTT. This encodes CASSLGGSGTDTQYF.

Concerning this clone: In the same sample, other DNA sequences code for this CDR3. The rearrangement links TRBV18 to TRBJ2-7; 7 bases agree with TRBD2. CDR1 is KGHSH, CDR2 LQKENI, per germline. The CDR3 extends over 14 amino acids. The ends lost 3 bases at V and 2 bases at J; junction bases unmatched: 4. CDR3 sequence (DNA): TGTGCCAGCTCACCCTCCGGGACTACCTACGAGCAGTACTTC. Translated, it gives CASSPSGTTYEQYF.

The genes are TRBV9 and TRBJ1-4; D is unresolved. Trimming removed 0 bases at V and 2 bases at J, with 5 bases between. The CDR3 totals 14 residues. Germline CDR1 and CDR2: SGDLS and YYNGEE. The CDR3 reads CASSVAGTNEKLFF. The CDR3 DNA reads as TGTGCCAGCAGCGTAGCGGGGACTAATGAAAAACTGTTTTTT.

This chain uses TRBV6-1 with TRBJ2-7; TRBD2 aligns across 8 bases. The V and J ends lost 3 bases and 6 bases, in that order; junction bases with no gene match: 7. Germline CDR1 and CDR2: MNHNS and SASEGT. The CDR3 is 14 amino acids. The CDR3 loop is CASSERGSGTEQYF. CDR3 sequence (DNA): TGTGCCAGCAGTGAGCGGGGTAGCGGGACCGAGCAGTACTTC.

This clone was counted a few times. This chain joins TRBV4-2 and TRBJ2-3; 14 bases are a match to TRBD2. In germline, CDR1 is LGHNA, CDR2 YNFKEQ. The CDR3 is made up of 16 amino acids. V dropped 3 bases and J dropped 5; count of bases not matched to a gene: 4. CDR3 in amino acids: CASSQTGTSGRDTQYF. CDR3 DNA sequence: TGTGCCAGCAGCCAGACCGGGACTAGCGGGAGAGATACGCAGTATTTT.

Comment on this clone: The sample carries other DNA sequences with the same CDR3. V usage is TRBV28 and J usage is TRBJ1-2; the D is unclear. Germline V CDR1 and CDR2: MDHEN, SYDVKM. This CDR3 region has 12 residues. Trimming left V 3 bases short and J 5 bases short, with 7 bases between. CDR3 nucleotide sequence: TGTGCCAGCAGTTTCTATGTATATGGCTACACCTTC. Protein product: CASSFYVYGYTF.

Here the CDR3 reads CASSERGTSGRASDTQYF. CDR3 nucleotides: TGTGCCAGCAGCGAAAGGGGGACTAGCGGGAGGGCCTCAGATACGCAGTATTTT. The rearrangement uses TRBV9 and TRBJ2-3; TRBD2 matches at 16 bases. CDR3 length: 18 amino acids. Germline CDR1 SGDLS, CDR2 YYNGEE. V lost 3 bases and J lost 4; bases outside the gene matches: 8.

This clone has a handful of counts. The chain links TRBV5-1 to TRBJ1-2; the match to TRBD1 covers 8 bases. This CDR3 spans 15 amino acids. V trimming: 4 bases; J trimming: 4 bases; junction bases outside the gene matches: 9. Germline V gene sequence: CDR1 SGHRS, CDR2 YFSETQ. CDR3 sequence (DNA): TGCGCCAGCAGCGTGGACAGGGCGGAACGCTATGGCTACACCTTC. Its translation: CASSVDRAERYGYTF.

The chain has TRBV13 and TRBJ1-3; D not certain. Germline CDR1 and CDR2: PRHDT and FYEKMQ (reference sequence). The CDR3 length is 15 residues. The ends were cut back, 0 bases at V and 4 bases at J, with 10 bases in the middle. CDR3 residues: CASSLGPGFGNTIYF. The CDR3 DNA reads TGTGCCAGCAGCTTAGGCCCGGGCTTCGGAAACACCATATATTTT.

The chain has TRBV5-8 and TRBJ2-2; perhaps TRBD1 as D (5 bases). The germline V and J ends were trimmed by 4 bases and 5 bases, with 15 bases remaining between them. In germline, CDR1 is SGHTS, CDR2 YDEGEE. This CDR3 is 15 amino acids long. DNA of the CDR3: TGTGCCAGCAGCGCCTTCAGGGTTTCGACCGGGGAGCTGTTTTTT. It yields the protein CASSAFRVSTGELFF.

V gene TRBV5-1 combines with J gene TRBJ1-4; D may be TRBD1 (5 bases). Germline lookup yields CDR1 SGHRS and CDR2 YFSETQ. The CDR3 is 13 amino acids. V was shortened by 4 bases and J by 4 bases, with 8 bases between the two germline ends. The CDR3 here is CASSRGDNEKLFF. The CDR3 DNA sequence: TGCGCCAGCAGCCGGGGCGATAATGAAAAACTGTTTTTT.

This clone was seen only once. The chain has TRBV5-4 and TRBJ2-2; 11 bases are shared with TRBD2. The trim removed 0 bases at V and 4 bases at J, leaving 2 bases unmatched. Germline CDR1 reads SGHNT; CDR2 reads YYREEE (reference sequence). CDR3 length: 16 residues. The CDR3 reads CASSLALAGGTGELFF. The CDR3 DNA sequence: TGTGCCAGCAGCTTGGCGCTAGCGGGAGGCACCGGGGAGCTGTTTTTT.

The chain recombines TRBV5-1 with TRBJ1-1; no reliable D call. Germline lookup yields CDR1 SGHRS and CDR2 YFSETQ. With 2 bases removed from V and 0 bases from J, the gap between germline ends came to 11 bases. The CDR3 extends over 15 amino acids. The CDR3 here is CASSFGVPMNTEAFF. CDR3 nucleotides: TGCGCCAGCAGCTTTGGGGTACCAATGAACACTGAAGCTTTCTTT.

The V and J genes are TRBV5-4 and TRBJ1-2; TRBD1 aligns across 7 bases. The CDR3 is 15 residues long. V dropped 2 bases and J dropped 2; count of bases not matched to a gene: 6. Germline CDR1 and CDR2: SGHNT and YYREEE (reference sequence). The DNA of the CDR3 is TGTGCCAGCAGCTTCGGTAGGGGGCAAAACTATGGCTACACCTTC. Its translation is CASSFGRGQNYGYTF.

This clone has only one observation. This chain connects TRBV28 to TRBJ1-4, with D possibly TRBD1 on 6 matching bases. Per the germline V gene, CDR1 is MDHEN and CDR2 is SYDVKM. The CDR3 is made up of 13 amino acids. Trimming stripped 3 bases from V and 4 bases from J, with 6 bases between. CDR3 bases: TGTGCCAGCAGTTTGGACAGTAATGAAAAACTGTTTTTT. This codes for CASSLDSNEKLFF.

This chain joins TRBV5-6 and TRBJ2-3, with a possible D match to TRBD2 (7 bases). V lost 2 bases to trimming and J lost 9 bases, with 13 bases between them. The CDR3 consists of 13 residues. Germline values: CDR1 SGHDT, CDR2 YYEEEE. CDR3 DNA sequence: TGTGCCAGCAGCTTCAACAGGGAGGGGACGCAGTATTTT. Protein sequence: CASSFNREGTQYF.